This T cell receptor (beta chain) is drawn from a study of cytomegalovirus exposure and HLA in healthy donors (TCRdb year 2017). Study-level background: In an earlier analysis of 550 to 750 of the donors, 276 Gb of sequence data and 90 million to 130 million unique TCR beta sequences from about 179 million T cells were reported. The study profiled the T cell repertoires of under 700 subjects by immunosequencing and related them to cytomegalovirus serostatus. Roughly 300 gigabases of sequencing data and approximately 80 million unique TCR sequences were included in an early release covering under 650 HLA-typed donors. The study aimed to test whether signatures of past pathogen exposure could be identified by cataloging public T cell receptors. The later analysis used no new phenotypic data to find candidate immune exposures, relying instead on TCR beta sequences and their occurrence across donors. The number of donors typed differed by locus, with roughly 620-640 for A, B, C, DRB1 and DQB1, around 500 for DQA1, 606 for DPA1, and some 440 for DPB1. Across roughly 420 genotyped donors of the cohort, an average of roughly 250,000 unique TCR beta nucleotide sequences per donor were sequenced, and approximately 17% of those sequences were non-productive. High-throughput TCR immunosequencing, statistical association of individual TCRs with disease status, and machine learning were combined to predict cytomegalovirus infection status. HLA typing covered class I and class II loci at four-digit resolution. To study patterns of TCR occurrence, a later analysis re-analyzed previously published TCR beta repertoires from 666 donors and added high-resolution HLA genotyping. An earlier analysis of several hundred of the donors used high-throughput TCR beta sequencing to judge whether each TCR beta V gene segment behaved as functional or pseudogenic. Roughly 5 DR-DQ haplotypes were handled as single units for association and clustering because linkage in the cohort was strong. Of the 398 genotyped donors, 65% to 90% fell in the genetic ancestry cluster associated with self-reported Caucasian donors. All discovery cohort repertoires had been generated using a single sequencing platform. In addition to the first cohort of 666 subjects, a separate validation cohort of approximately 110 different subjects was used. Donor age, sex, ethnicity and CMV serostatus were compiled together with the repertoire data. A later genetic analysis used genome-wide SNP genotypes for 398 of the 666 donors, treating that subset as a discovery cohort.

The library came from the immunoSEQ multiplex PCR assay. A mixture of 60 forward primers for TCR Vbeta segments and 13 reverse primers for TCR Jbeta segments was used in the multiplex PCR. Amplification of the CDR3 region of rearranged TCR beta genes was performed with a multiplex PCR assay on genomic DNA. Amplified TCR beta libraries were sequenced as 87-base-pair reads on the Illumina HiSeq System. In the authors' own workflow: In a later analysis, tens of millions of unique TCR beta chains were counted across the 666 repertoires, and around 10 million of these chains were shared by at least two donors. A nearest-neighbor algorithm error-corrected the raw reads and collapsed the reads into unique sequences, merging closely related sequences to remove PCR and sequencing errors. To assign V, D and J gene segments, CDR3 sequences were aligned to IMGT reference sequences. Each retained sequence needed at least a six-nucleotide match to both a V gene segment and a J gene segment. Rearrangements were classified as productive when the CDR3 lacked stop codons and remained in frame with V and J, and all other rearrangements were classified as non-productive. CDR3 was defined by IMGT convention, running from the second conserved V-encoded cysteine to the conserved J-encoded phenylalanine. In an earlier analysis of around 640 of the donors, sequences lacking an unambiguous match to a single V gene segment were excluded. In an earlier analysis of 587 of the donors, V segments were called functional above 56.7% productive rearrangements and were called segregating when the between-donor standard deviation exceeded 5%. A statistical classification framework was built for diagnosing cytomegalovirus status from the catalog of TCR beta chain sequences. A later analysis assigned V and J genes by comparing TCR nucleotide sequences with IMGT/GENE-DB human TR gene sequences. In a later analysis, CDR3 sequences and most-parsimonious VDJ recombination scenarios were assigned using the TCRdist pipeline. A later analysis defined each TCR beta chain by its CDR3 amino acid sequence plus V-gene family, and excluded reads lacking a unique V-gene family. To address suspected cross-contamination and a sequencing artifact, a later analysis removed 450 to 700 highly shared, low-generation-probability nucleotide sequences. For each public chain, a later analysis derived a clonal expansion index from normalized ranks of inferred template counts within each repertoire. Generation probabilities in a later analysis came from a VDJ recombination model fitted to out-of-frame rearrangements, and those results were checked against IGoR. In a later analysis, hypergeometric tests were used to score TCR-TCR, TCR-HLA and TCR-CMV co-occurrence, with a repertoire-size bias correction applied to TCR pairs. False discovery rates were estimated in a later analysis by permuting HLA or CMV assignments 20 times. In a later analysis, co-occurring TCRs were grouped using DBSCAN, with TCRdist sequence similarity added in when clustering inside HLA-allele-positive subsets. Repertoires with fewer than 30,000 or more than 120,000 public chains were left out of co-occurrence clustering, as were a handful of repertoires with anomalous nucleotide sharing. Not all clones reach the TCRdb copy of this immuneACCESS table, which keeps in-frame sequences only. Checked studies attribute under half of the gap to unresolved V genes and leave the rest unexplained. That table furnishes V, J and clone size, whereas the DNA furnished D and trimming. The sample includes about 82,000 clones, with about 80% observed a single time. Around 3.2% of the sample lies in the top ten.

The CDR3 runs 13 amino acids, cysteine and phenylalanine included. The read is trimmed to its CDR3 DNA, 39 bases read in frame from base 1. Trimming removed 1 base from V and 3 bases from J, leaving 7 bases between the germline ends. The CDR1 and CDR2 encoded by the germline V gene are SGDLS and YYNGEE. Study-level results and caveats: The 87-base-pair reads could not distinguish some IMGT-functional V segments, including TRBV6-2 and TRBV6-3, so those segments were excluded. Roughly uniform sequencing depth across donors was assumed in presence/absence analyses, although this assumption may not hold. Most TCR sequences were observed very rarely across donors, whereas some public TCRs were present in many individuals. The classifier was reported to diagnose cytomegalovirus status with high specificity and sensitivity in both the original and validation cohorts. A total of 164 TCR beta chains were listed by the study as associated with cytomegalovirus. Compared with equally common non-associated chains, HLA-associated TCR beta chains in a later analysis were more clonally expanded and had lower generation probabilities. A few of the identified cytomegalovirus-associated TCR beta chains were confirmed in vitro to be specific for cytomegalovirus antigens. According to a later genetic analysis, donors in an Asian-associated ancestry cluster had fewer N-insertions in productive TCRs than the roughly 700-donor mean. Roughly 17 rarely observed V segments, including chromosome 9 orphons, were excluded from the earlier analysis of about 500 of the donors because counts were too low. For the cohort, immune exposure information was limited to CMV serostatus. A later analysis associated about 17,000 TCR beta sequences with specific HLA alleles at a false discovery rate of 0.05. A further reported finding was that TCR beta sequences accurately predicted the HLA-A and HLA-B alleles for most subjects in the first cohort. A cluster of highly shared sequence variants was judged likely to be a technical artifact of the sequencing pipeline. The authors suggested that the approach could potentially be generalized to other disease states and immunological phenotypes. Most CMV-associated TCR beta chains appeared to be HLA-restricted in a later analysis, and the HLA associations seemed to be driven largely by CMV exposure. V-gene and J-gene trimming of TCR beta chains was associated with a missense DCLRE1C variant in a later genetic analysis, and the association was replicated in an independent cohort. Broadly in line with IMGT annotations, most TCR beta V segments showed up in productive rearrangements about 87% or about 30% of the time in an earlier analysis of around 600 of the donors. A later analysis reported that several top co-occurrence clusters appeared linked to parvovirus B19, influenza, CMV and Epstein-Barr virus. This cohort had only TCR beta chains sequenced, and the lack of alpha or paired-chain data limited which features could be detected. Strong co-occurrence of HLA alleles, especially DR and DQ, made assigning TCR associations to individual alleles difficult. According to a later analysis, TCR association rates differed among HLA loci, with DRB1 alleles showing the most associated TCRs and HLA-C alleles showing the fewest. Because HLA typing was missing for some donors at each locus, association tests included only the typed subset. Linkage disequilibrium might explain the correlated functional status among segregating V segments, but an unknown experimental factor could not be ruled out.

The cohort comprised 710 or so healthy bone marrow donors. All cohort members were sampled while nominally healthy, although unrecorded immune exposures were likely present. The donor was CMV seronegative and belonged to the group of several hundred seronegative cohort members. A peripheral blood sample was collected from each donor, and TCR beta sequencing was performed on peripheral blood mononuclear cells. Genomic DNA extraction from the blood cell samples was performed with the Qiagen DNeasy Blood Extraction Kit. With regard to this clone: Its antigen is currently not known. Base-call qualities are not available, and no considerably larger clone is one nucleotide away.

The sequence was collected from a man in his fifties or sixties in good health and CMV-seronegative. The receptor chain draws on TRBV9 and TRBJ2-5, with TRBD2 perhaps the D gene, on 6 matching bases. The source material was PBMCs. In nucleotides, the sequence is TGTGCCAGCAGCGTAACGGGGGAAGAGACCCAGTACTTC. Its amino acids are CASSVTGEETQYF.